This entry features one TCR beta chain sequence. Antigen: not known. Sorted CD4+ subsets: naive, central memory, regulatory, stem cell-like memory (CD45RO/CCR7/CD25/CD127/CD95/CD27 panel). This entry belongs to a study of beta chain features in type 1 diabetes. Germline V gene data show CDR1 as GTSNPN and CDR2 as SVGIG (reference sequence). The ends were cut back, 7 bases at V and 8 bases at J, with 14 bases in the middle. CDR3 length equals 11 residues. Expressed TCRB transcripts were sequenced after all isolated RNA was converted to cDNA. The data were produced by immunoSEQ multiplex PCR, yet TCRdb's version contains in-frame clones alone and is incomplete. The sample contains 300,000 to 450,000 clones, around 19% of which appear only once. Study findings and constraints: Lower insertion and higher deletion counts appeared at VDJ junctions in type 1 diabetes patients.

Sequencing was performed on naive CD4+ T cells from blood. V and J are TRBV30 and TRBJ1-2; tentative D call: TRBD1 (6 bases). The TCR was taken from a woman younger than 30 in good health. CDR3 protein: CAFTGNEGYTF. The CDR3 DNA follows: TGTGCCTTCACAGGGAATGAGGGCTACACCTTC.